This TCR beta chain was sequenced in a study of blood T cell repertoires in COVID-19. V lost 1 base, J lost 11 bases, and 15 bases lay in between. This CDR3 is built from 13 residues. Germline CDR1 reads SEHNR; CDR2 reads FQNEAQ (reference sequence). Profiled with immunoSEQ multiplex PCR; TCRdb holds only in-frame clones, not every one. The sample has roughly 52,000 clones; approximately 78% are singletons. The sequenced sample consisted of peripheral blood. This clonotype was obtained from a human donor in a cohort sampled during active or convalescent COVID-19. The V call is TRBV7-9, the J call TRBJ2-7; D might be TRBD2 (6 bases). CDR3 region: CASSLDLTGLEYF. CDR3 nucleotide sequence: TGTGCCAGCAGCTTAGATCTCACGGGACTGGAGTACTTC. The variable domain in full, completed from reference TRBV7-9 and TRBJ2-7, reads DTGVSQNPRHKITKRGQNVTFRCDPISEHNRLYWYRQTLGQGPEFLTYFQNEAQLEKSRLLSDRFSAERPKGSFSTLEIQRTEQGDSAMYLCASSLDLTGLEYFGPGTRLTVT.